This T cell receptor (beta chain) was recovered during a study of cytomegalovirus exposure and HLA in healthy donors. Study results and limitations: Reportedly, diagnosis of cytomegalovirus status by the classifier showed high specificity and sensitivity. In vitro work confirmed that a few CMV-associated chains recognize CMV antigens.

TCRdb's copy holds only in-frame clones and misses some; the assay was immunoSEQ multiplex PCR. Of approximately 88,000 clones listed, about 95% were seen once; the top ten hold under 1.5%. The V gene's germline CDR1 is MNHEY and CDR2 SVGAGI. V was cut by 6 bases and J by 2 bases, with 8 bases left in between. The length of the CDR3 is 13 residues. Comments on this clone: Its antigen is unknown.

The clonotype originates from a woman under 30 in good health and CMV-seronegative. The chain couples TRBV6-5 to TRBJ1-5; possibly TRBD1 for D (5 bases). The sample was PBMCs. The CDR3 coding sequence is TGTGCCAGCAGGAAAGGGGGCAATCAGCCCCAGCATTTT. Translated: CASRKGGNQPQHF.